A selection of T cell receptor beta chains follows, all from one sample in a study of blood T cell repertoires in COVID-19. Assay: immunoSEQ multiplex PCR; the TCRdb copy retains only in-frame clones and omits some. Of 250,000 to 350,000 clones listed, under 95% are singletons. Sequenced: PBMCs or T cells enriched from blood (not recorded which). The receptors were gathered from a woman in her twenties or thirties who had recovered from COVID-19. The CDR3 runs from the conserved cysteine through the conserved F or W. A D gene is named only where the DNA matches it firmly. Expanded clones are given a class, and other clones once, few, many or no size at all.

j_call: TRBJ2-3; v_call: TRBV4-2; clone_size: -; d_call: TRBD2; cdr3_nt: TGTGCCAGCAGCCAAGAAATAGCGGGGGCTCCAGATACGCAGTATTTT; cdr3_aa: CASSQEIAGAPDTQYF
j_call: TRBJ2-1; v_call: TRBV10-3; clone_size: -; d_call: TRBD2; cdr3_nt: TGTGCCATCAGCCTGACTAGCGATGAGCAGTTCTTC; cdr3_aa: CAISLTSDEQFF
j_call: TRBJ2-7; v_call: TRBV18; clone_size: -; d_call: TRBD1; cdr3_nt: TGTGCCAGCTCACTGGACAGGGGGGGCTACGAGCAGTACTTC; cdr3_aa: CASSLDRGGYEQYF
j_call: TRBJ1-1; v_call: TRBV4-2; clone_size: -; d_call: -; cdr3_nt: TGTGCCAGCAGCCCTCGTGCGGGGGTGAACACTGAAGCTTTCTTT; cdr3_aa: CASSPRAGVNTEAFF
j_call: TRBJ2-5; v_call: TRBV28; clone_size: -; d_call: TRBD2; cdr3_nt: TGTGCCAGCAGACCAGGACTAGCGAGAGAGACCCAGTACTTC; cdr3_aa: CASRPGLARETQYF
j_call: TRBJ1-2; v_call: TRBV6-1; clone_size: -; d_call: TRBD1; cdr3_nt: TGTGCCAGCAGTGAACAGGGGGCTGGCTATGGCTACACCTTC; cdr3_aa: CASSEQGAGYGYTF
j_call: TRBJ2-6; v_call: TRBV18; clone_size: -; d_call: -; cdr3_nt: TGTGCCAGCTCACCAAACGGAGTGGCCTCTGGGGCCAACGTCCTGACTTTC; cdr3_aa: CASSPNGVASGANVLTF
j_call: TRBJ2-1; v_call: TRBV5-1; clone_size: few; d_call: TRBD2; cdr3_nt: TGCGCCAGCAGCTTGGGGCAAGCTAGCGGGAATGAGCAGTTCTTC; cdr3_aa: CASSLGQASGNEQFF
j_call: TRBJ2-3; v_call: TRBV7-9; clone_size: once; d_call: -; cdr3_nt: TGTGCCAGCAGCGACCCGAGCGGGACAGATACGCAGTATTTT; cdr3_aa: CASSDPSGTDTQYF
j_call: TRBJ2-3; v_call: TRBV27; clone_size: -; d_call: TRBD1; cdr3_nt: TGTGCCAGCAGTTTTACAGGGGGAGTCACAGATACGCAGTATTTT; cdr3_aa: CASSFTGGVTDTQYF
j_call: TRBJ2-3; v_call: TRBV4-3; clone_size: -; d_call: TRBD2; cdr3_nt: TGCGCCAGCAGCCAAGATTACAGCGGGAGGGCAGATACGCAGTATTTT; cdr3_aa: CASSQDYSGRADTQYF
j_call: TRBJ2-1; v_call: TRBV13; clone_size: -; d_call: TRBD2; cdr3_nt: TGTGCCAGCACCTTCCTCCTTGAGAGACTAGCGGGAGGGCCCAACCACAATGAGCAGTTCTTC; cdr3_aa: CASTFLLERLAGGPNHNEQFF
j_call: TRBJ1-1; v_call: TRBV19; clone_size: -; d_call: TRBD1; cdr3_nt: TGTGCCAGTAGTCCGGGACAGCCGAGCGCTGAAGCTTTCTTT; cdr3_aa: CASSPGQPSAEAFF
j_call: TRBJ1-1; v_call: TRBV6-5; clone_size: -; d_call: -; cdr3_nt: TGTGCCAGCACCGTGGACACGAACACTGAAGCTTTCTTT; cdr3_aa: CASTVDTNTEAFF
j_call: TRBJ1-3; v_call: TRBV2; clone_size: -; d_call: -; cdr3_nt: TGTGCCAGCAGTGATCAGGGAAGCGGAAACACCATATATTTT; cdr3_aa: CASSDQGSGNTIYF
j_call: TRBJ1-1; v_call: TRBV28; clone_size: -; d_call: -; cdr3_nt: TGTGCCAGCAGTCTTATAGGTGGGGGGTCGGACACTGAAGCTTTCTTT; cdr3_aa: CASSLIGGGSDTEAFF
j_call: TRBJ1-2; v_call: TRBV7-9; clone_size: -; d_call: -; cdr3_nt: TGTGCCAGCAGCCCCCAAACAGTAACTAACTATGGCTACACCTTC; cdr3_aa: CASSPQTVTNYGYTF
j_call: TRBJ1-1; v_call: TRBV7-9; clone_size: -; d_call: -; cdr3_nt: TGTGCCAGCAGCTTAAAGGGGTTGGGTGAAGCTTTCTTT; cdr3_aa: CASSLKGLGEAFF
j_call: TRBJ2-7; v_call: TRBV4-3; clone_size: -; d_call: -; cdr3_nt: TGCGCCAGCAGCCAAGATGGGCTCGAGCAGTACTTC; cdr3_aa: CASSQDGLEQYF
j_call: TRBJ2-2; v_call: TRBV7-3; clone_size: -; d_call: TRBD1; cdr3_nt: TGTGCCAGCAGCTTAGGAGGGACAGGGGTTTCCGGGGAGCTGTTTTTT; cdr3_aa: CASSLGGTGVSGELFF
j_call: TRBJ1-1; v_call: TRBV5-4; clone_size: -; d_call: -; cdr3_nt: TGTGCCAGCAGCTTGCCACAAAACACTGAAGCTTTCTTT; cdr3_aa: CASSLPQNTEAFF
j_call: TRBJ2-7; v_call: TRBV30; clone_size: -; d_call: -; cdr3_nt: TGTGCCTGGCGGCGACAGACGCTCTACGAGCAGTACTTC; cdr3_aa: CAWRRQTLYEQYF
j_call: TRBJ2-1; v_call: TRBV11-2; clone_size: -; d_call: TRBD2; cdr3_nt: TGTGCCAGCAGCTTAGGGGGGGGAAGCGGACAACCGGGCGAGCAGTTCTTC; cdr3_aa: CASSLGGGSGQPGEQFF